One sample yielded the 9 T cell receptor beta chains listed below, sequenced in a study of CD8 T cells in Susac syndrome. Random hexamers primed reverse transcription of about 0.5 to 1 ug RNA. TCRdb independently ran MiXCR on the immunoSEQ multiplex PCR reads; one entry per CDR3 protein. The repertoire holds about 150,000 distinct CDR3 sequences, with around 93% as singletons. What was sequenced was CD8+ T cells from PBMCs. The receptors were sampled from a human donor with Susac syndrome.

The V call is TRBV12-3 or TRBV12-4, the J call TRBJ2-7; D is possibly TRBD2 (5 bases). This CDR3 comprises 14 residues. V was clipped by 2 bases and J by 2 bases, with 10 bases between them. The CDR3 DNA reads TGTGCCAGCAGTTTAACGGGGATTGCCTACGAGCAGTACTTC. Protein product: CASSLTGIAYEQYF.

V and J are TRBV7-9 and TRBJ2-5; D remains unclear. The CDR3 length is 14 residues. V lost 3 bases to trimming and J lost 4 bases, with 12 bases between them. The germline V gene has CDR1 SEHNR and CDR2 FQNEAQ (reference sequence). CDR3 in DNA: TGTGCCAGCAGCTTTTGTGGCCTAGGAGAGACCCAGTACTTC. This encodes CASSFCGLGETQYF.

The genes are TRBV9 and TRBJ2-5; 13 bases are shared with TRBD2. The germline V gene encodes CDR1 SGDLS and CDR2 YYNGEE. The CDR3 has 17 amino acids. The ends lost 0 bases at V and 5 bases at J; junction bases unmatched: 7. DNA for the CDR3: TGTGCCAGCAGCGTAGGCCAACTAGCGGGAGGGCAGGAGACCCAGTACTTC. It specifies CASSVGQLAGGQETQYF.

The gene calls are TRBV25-1 and TRBJ2-1; perhaps TRBD2 as D (6 bases). V shed 3 bases and J shed 8 bases, with 11 bases lying between them. The CDR3 is made up of 13 amino acids. Germline V gene lookup returns CDR1 MGHDK and CDR2 SYGVNS. The CDR3, as DNA: TGTGCCAGCAGTGATCCACTAGCCCATGAGCAGTTCTTC. Translated: CASSDPLAHEQFF. Full variable domain (remainder filled in from reference TRBV25-1 and TRBJ2-1): EADIYQTPRYLVIGTGKKITLECSQTMGHDKMYWYQQDPGMELHLIHYSYGVNSTEKGDLSSESTVSRIRTEHFPLTLESARPSHTSQYLCASSDPLAHEQFFGPGTRLTVL.

This clonotype was recorded once. The chain couples TRBV19 to TRBJ1-5; the D is unclear. Germline V gives CDR1 LNHDA, CDR2 SQIVND (reference sequence). This CDR3 has 14 residues. Trimming removed 3 bases from V and 0 bases from J, with 6 bases in between. For the CDR3, the DNA is TGTGCCAGTAGTATCGGGGATAGCAATCAGCCCCAGCATTTT. Encoded protein: CASSIGDSNQPQHF. Looking up the rest from reference TRBV19 and TRBJ1-5 gives the full variable domain: DGGITQSPKYLFRKEGQNVTLSCEQNLNHDAMYWYRQDPGQGLRLIYYSQIVNDFQKGDIAEGYSVSREKKESFPLTVTSAQKNPTAFYLCASSIGDSNQPQHFGDGTRLSIL.

The V gene is TRBV29-1, the J gene TRBJ2-2, with 10 bases identical to TRBD2. J was trimmed by 4 bases and V by 0 bases; bases with no gene match: 11. CDR3 size: 18 residues. The germline V gene encodes CDR1 SQVTM and CDR2 ANQGSEA. DNA of the CDR3: TGCAGCGTTGAAGATCAAATAGCGGGAGGCCCGGTCACCGGGGAGCTGTTTTTT. This codes for CSVEDQIAGGPVTGELFF.

V gene TRBV12-3 or TRBV12-4 combines with J gene TRBJ1-2; unclear D gene. The CDR3 length is 14 residues. V gave up 4 bases and J gave up 7 bases, with 16 bases separating them. CDR3 sequence: CASSSSVLPSGYTF. CDR3 sequence (DNA): TGTGCCAGCAGTTCCTCCGTACTCCCCTCTGGCTACACCTTC.

V is TRBV20-1 and J is TRBJ2-4, with 9 bases aligning to TRBD2. V shed 1 base, J shed 6 bases, and the junction held 25 bases outside the gene matches. CDR1 and CDR2 (germline): DFQATT, SNEGSKA (reference sequence). The CDR3 has 21 amino acids. CDR3 coding DNA: TGCAGTGCTAGAGTTGTGGGGAGGGGAGGGAACTTAGCGGGAGCGGTAAACATTCAGTACTTC. Translation gives CSARVVGRGGNLAGAVNIQYF.

The genes are TRBV20-1 and TRBJ2-1; D remains ambiguous. The V gene's germline CDR1 is DFQATT and CDR2 SNEGSKA (reference sequence). Trimming left V 4 bases short and J 6 bases short, with 16 bases between. The CDR3 totals 14 residues. This CDR3 reads CSANGEVGTNEQFF. CDR3 nucleotide sequence: TGCAGTGCTAACGGAGAAGTGGGAACCAATGAGCAGTTCTTC.